This T cell receptor beta chain was observed in a study of blood T cell repertoires in COVID-19. The method was immunoSEQ multiplex PCR; TCRdb's version includes in-frame clones alone and lacks a portion of them. The table lists approximately 130,000 clones, 80% to 90% of them singletons. The CDR3 is 15 residues long. The V end lost 0 bases, the J end lost 7 bases, and 16 bases lay between the germline ends. Germline V gene data show CDR1 as SGHRS and CDR2 as YFSETQ. The rearrangement uses TRBV5-1 and TRBJ1-2; weak D call: TRBD1 (5 bases). The specimen sequenced was peripheral blood. The source is a man aged 50 to 60 with active COVID-19. CDR3 nucleotides: TGCGCCAGCAGCTTGGACGACCCCGGAACAGGTGGCTACACCTTC. Its translation is CASSLDDPGTGGYTF.